This T cell receptor (beta chain) was sequenced in a study of T cells expressing NK-cell markers. On the study more broadly: Investigators obtained TCR beta repertoires from sorted CD3+CD56+NKG2C+, CD3+CD56+NKG2C- and CD3+CD56-NKG2C+ T cells. Study results and caveats: There were several donors in whom these clonotypes also led the CD3+CD56-NKG2C+ fraction. The study found dominant NKG2C+ clonotypes at about 1.0-7.0% of CD8+ T cells in about six donors.

Per the germline V gene, CDR1 is MNHNS and CDR2 is SASEGT. The length of the CDR3 is 12 residues. Points on this clonotype: Its target is not known.

5'RACE template switching with UMIs produced the TCR beta cDNA. TCRdb reprocessed the 5' RACE reads, with one entry per CDR3 protein and no DNA. The sample features roughly 180,000 distinct CDR3 sequences, with around 20% in its top ten. Sequencing was done on a sample of blood T cells: a sorted CD56 or NKG2C T cell subset, CD4+ or CD8+ T cells, or bulk PBMC T cells (not recorded which). This TCR was sampled from a man aged 18-69 years in good health. The chain joins TRBV6-1 to TRBJ1-5. CDR3 sequence reads: CASQDNNQPQHF.